Listed here are 18 T cell receptor beta chains from one sample, sequenced in a study of CD8+ T cells in alopecia areata (dated by TCRdb to the late 2010s). Library prep was done by the immunoSEQ multiplex PCR assay. To provide template for TCR sequencing, every sample had RNA extracted and reverse transcribed into cDNA. TCRdb took over this immuneACCESS table, retaining in-frame rearrangements with V and J assigned. Such tables are incomplete; in checked studies, under half of the missing clones stem from an unresolved V gene, and the remainder is unexplained. This sample gives roughly 100,000 clones in total; around 86% of them show up just once. Over 8.5% of the sample is in the top ten clones. The treatment or condition label on this specimen signifies: oral pan-JAK inhibitor, 5-10 mg twice daily. The specimen comprised CD8+ T cells sorted from blood, sampled between weeks 30 and 35, from a patient treated with tofacitinib. These receptors originate from a human donor with alopecia areata.

V and J are TRBV21-1 and TRBJ1-1. TRBV21-1 is marked as a pseudogene. This CDR3 comprises 12 residues. For the CDR3, the DNA is TGTGCCAGCAGCAACCGGGGAAACAGGGCTTTCTTT. It translates to CASSNRGNRAFF.

J is TRBJ2-1 and V is TRBV4-2; weak D call: TRBD1 (5 bases). CDR1 LGHNA and CDR2 YNFKEQ come from the germline V gene. Trimming cost V 0 bases and J 4 bases, with 7 bases left between them. There are 14 residues in the CDR3. CDR3: CASSQEGQYNEQFF. CDR3 in DNA: TGTGCCAGCAGCCAAGAGGGGCAGTACAATGAGCAGTTCTTC.

The gene calls are TRBV27 and TRBJ1-1, with D uncertain. Deletions cut 2 bases from V and 4 bases from J, with 14 bases between. Germline CDR1 is MNHEY and CDR2 is SMNVEV (reference sequence). The CDR3 sequence is 15 residues long. The CDR3 region has the DNA TGTGCCAGCAGTTTACTCCCCCTTTGGAGCACTGAAGCTTTCTTT. Protein product: CASSLLPLWSTEAFF.

The V call is TRBV7-8, the J call TRBJ2-7, with D unresolved. The V end lost 5 bases, the J end lost 6 bases, and 11 bases lay between the germline ends. The length of the CDR3 is 12 residues. Germline lookup yields CDR1 SGHVS and CDR2 FQNEAQ. The CDR3 DNA reads as TGTGCCAGCAGCGACTGGAACCCCGAGCAGTACTTC. It yields the protein CASSDWNPEQYF.

The CDR3 nucleotides are TGCGCCAGCAGCTATGGACAGTGGGAGCCGGTGGAGACCCAGTACTTC. It specifies CASSYGQWEPVETQYF. The rearrangement links TRBV5-1 to TRBJ2-5; D perhaps matches TRBD1 (6 bases). V lost 3 bases to trimming and J lost 5 bases, with 20 bases between them. This CDR3 contains 16 residues. CDR1 and CDR2 from the germline V gene are SGHRS and YFSETQ.

The chain joins TRBV5-4 to TRBJ2-7, with TRBD2 as a possible D gene (6 bases). From germline, CDR1 is SGHNT and CDR2 YYREEE (reference sequence). This CDR3 region has 12 residues. The V gene lost 4 bases and the J gene lost 3 bases, with 8 bases spanning the gap. The CDR3 reads CASSVTSYEQYF. As DNA, the CDR3 is TGTGCCAGCAGCGTGACTAGCTACGAGCAGTACTTC.

The chain links TRBV27 to TRBJ2-1, with 8 bases identical to TRBD2. With V trimmed by 5 bases and J by 0 bases, 6 bases remained unmatched. CDR3 size: 16 residues. Germline V gives CDR1 MNHEY, CDR2 SMNVEV (reference sequence). CDR3 in DNA: TGTGCCAGCAGTCCATTAGCGGGGAGCTCCTACAATGAGCAGTTCTTC. As protein: CASSPLAGSSYNEQFF.

The chain couples TRBV5-4 to TRBJ2-3; 9 nucleotides agree with TRBD2. V dropped 3 bases and J dropped 6; count of bases not matched to a gene: 11. Germline loops: CDR1 SGHNT, CDR2 YYREEE (reference sequence). This CDR3 comprises 16 residues. CDR3 nucleotide sequence: TGTGCCAGCAGCTGGGGGTCCGGGACTAGCCATGATACGCAGTATTTT. Protein sequence: CASSWGSGTSHDTQYF. The whole variable domain, remainder taken from reference TRBV5-4 and TRBJ2-3, is ETGVTQSPTHLIKTRGQQVTLRCSSQSGHNTVSWYQQALGQGPQFIFQYYREEENGRGNFPPRFSGLQFPNYSSELNVNALELDDSALYLCASSWGSGTSHDTQYFGPGTRLTVL.

The CDR3 DNA follows: TGCGCCAGCAGCTTGCGGGGCCTGACCGAAAGCTCAGATACGCAGTATTTT. This sequence encodes CASSLRGLTESSDTQYF. V usage is TRBV5-1 and J usage is TRBJ2-3, with D possibly being TRBD1 or TRBD2 (5 bases each). Germline CDR1 is SGHRS and CDR2 is YFSETQ. V gave up 1 base and J gave up 4 bases, with 19 bases separating them. The CDR3 sequence is 17 residues long. Supplemented by reference TRBV5-1 and TRBJ2-3, the full variable domain reads KAGVTQTPRYLIKTRGQQVTLSCSPISGHRSVSWYQQTPGQGLQFLFEYFSETQRNKGNFPGRFSGRQFSNSRSEMNVSTLELGDSALYLCASSLRGLTESSDTQYFGPGTRLTVL.

This clone appeared once. The rearrangement uses TRBV6-6 and TRBJ2-1; 10 nucleotides match TRBD2. J was trimmed by 5 bases and V by 6 bases; bases with no gene match: 7. This CDR3 spans 15 amino acids. Per germline, CDR1 MNHNY and CDR2 SVGAGI (reference sequence). The CDR3 region has the DNA TGTGCCAGCAGGCCCCTAGCGGGGGAAAACAATGAGCAGTTCTTC. As protein: CASRPLAGENNEQFF.

The rearrangement joins TRBV11-2 to TRBJ2-7; TRBD1 is a possible D gene (5 bases). There are 12 residues in the CDR3. In germline, CDR1 is SGHAT, CDR2 FQNNGV. V was shortened by 3 bases and J by 2 bases, with 5 bases between the two germline ends. CDR3 in amino acids: CASSLDTYEQYF. In DNA, the CDR3 is TGTGCCAGCAGCTTGGACACCTACGAGCAGTACTTC.

The chain joins TRBV13 to TRBJ1-1; tentative D call: TRBD1 (5 bases). The germline V and J ends were trimmed by 5 bases and 10 bases, with 23 bases remaining between them. The CDR3 length is 15 residues. Germline values: CDR1 PRHDT, CDR2 FYEKMQ (reference sequence). The CDR3: CASSPRGWSVLGAFF. In nucleotides, the CDR3 is TGTGCCAGCAGCCCCCGGGGGTGGAGTGTCCTGGGAGCTTTCTTT.

This clone occurred once. The rearrangement joins TRBV7-8 to TRBJ2-3; D unclear. The CDR3 totals 14 residues. CDR1 is SGHVS, CDR2 FQNEAQ, per germline. V lost 1 base, J lost 1 base, and 6 bases lay in between. CDR3 DNA sequence: TGTGCCAGCAGCTTAGGGACCGGCACAGATACGCAGTATTTT. Translating gives CASSLGTGTDTQYF.

This rearrangement joins TRBV7-9 to TRBJ1-2; D is possibly TRBD1 (5 bases). Germline V CDR1 and CDR2: SEHNR, FQNEAQ (reference sequence). The length of the CDR3 is 14 residues. The V end was cut by 5 bases, the J end by 3 bases, with 13 bases between. The CDR3 reads CASSRGEQYYGYTF. CDR3 nucleotide sequence: TGTGCCAGCAGCCGAGGGGAACAGTACTATGGCTACACCTTC. The full variable domain, with the rest looked up from reference TRBV7-9 and TRBJ1-2, is DTGVSQNPRHKITKRGQNVTFRCDPISEHNRLYWYRQTLGQGPEFLTYFQNEAQLEKSRLLSDRFSAERPKGSFSTLEIQRTEQGDSAMYLCASSRGEQYYGYTFGSGTRLTVV.

V gene TRBV14 combines with J gene TRBJ1-2, with D hard to call. From germline, CDR1 is SGHDN and CDR2 FVKESK. This CDR3 has 15 amino acids. V dropped 0 bases and J dropped 6 bases, with 14 bases sitting between them. For the CDR3, the DNA is TGTGCCAGCAGCCAAGATGTGAACCCCGTCGATGGCTACACCTTC. It translates to CASSQDVNPVDGYTF.

This chain connects TRBV5-4 to TRBJ2-4, with 9 positions matching TRBD1. Trimming cost V 4 bases and J 5 bases; bases outside gene matches: 7. There are 15 residues in the CDR3. The germline CDR1 and CDR2 sequences are SGHNT and YYREEE (reference sequence). This CDR3 reads CASSLLGTGQNIQYF. The DNA for the CDR3 is TGTGCCAGCAGCCTTCTCGGGACAGGGCAAAACATTCAGTACTTC.

The chain joins TRBV6-1 to TRBJ2-7; D gene unclear. This CDR3 spans 13 amino acids. The germline gives CDR1 MNHNS, CDR2 SASEGT. The germline V and J ends were trimmed by 4 bases and 3 bases, with 10 bases remaining between them. The CDR3 region has the DNA TGTGCCAGCAGTGTAGGCAGTAACTACGAGCAGTACTTC. As protein: CASSVGSNYEQYF.

The chain links TRBV29-1 to TRBJ2-7, with D unresolved. The ends were cut back, 1 base at V and 3 bases at J, with 10 bases in the middle. CDR1 and CDR2 (germline): SQVTM, ANQGSEA. The CDR3 consists of 13 residues. CDR3 sequence reads: CSVEGDRLYEQYF. The DNA for the CDR3 is TGCAGCGTTGAAGGAGACCGCCTCTACGAGCAGTACTTC.